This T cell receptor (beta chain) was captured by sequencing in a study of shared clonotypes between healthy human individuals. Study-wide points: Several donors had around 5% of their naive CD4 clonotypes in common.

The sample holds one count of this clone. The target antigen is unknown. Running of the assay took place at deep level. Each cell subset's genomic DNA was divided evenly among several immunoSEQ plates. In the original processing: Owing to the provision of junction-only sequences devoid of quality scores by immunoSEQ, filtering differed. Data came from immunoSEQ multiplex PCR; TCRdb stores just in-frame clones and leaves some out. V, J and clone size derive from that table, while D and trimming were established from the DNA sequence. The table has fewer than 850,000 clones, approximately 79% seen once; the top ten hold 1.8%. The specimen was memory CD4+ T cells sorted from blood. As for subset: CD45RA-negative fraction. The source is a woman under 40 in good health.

The CDR3 sequence is CASSTRSKPGTTSYEQYF. CDR3 nucleotides: TGTGCCAGCAGCACACGTTCCAAACCCGGGACAACCTCCTACGAGCAGTACTTC. The chain has TRBV28 and TRBJ2-7, with D possibly TRBD1 on 6 matching bases. Germline V gene data show CDR1 as MDHEN and CDR2 as SYDVKM. V lost 6 bases and J lost 0, with 24 bases in between. The length of the CDR3 is 18 residues.